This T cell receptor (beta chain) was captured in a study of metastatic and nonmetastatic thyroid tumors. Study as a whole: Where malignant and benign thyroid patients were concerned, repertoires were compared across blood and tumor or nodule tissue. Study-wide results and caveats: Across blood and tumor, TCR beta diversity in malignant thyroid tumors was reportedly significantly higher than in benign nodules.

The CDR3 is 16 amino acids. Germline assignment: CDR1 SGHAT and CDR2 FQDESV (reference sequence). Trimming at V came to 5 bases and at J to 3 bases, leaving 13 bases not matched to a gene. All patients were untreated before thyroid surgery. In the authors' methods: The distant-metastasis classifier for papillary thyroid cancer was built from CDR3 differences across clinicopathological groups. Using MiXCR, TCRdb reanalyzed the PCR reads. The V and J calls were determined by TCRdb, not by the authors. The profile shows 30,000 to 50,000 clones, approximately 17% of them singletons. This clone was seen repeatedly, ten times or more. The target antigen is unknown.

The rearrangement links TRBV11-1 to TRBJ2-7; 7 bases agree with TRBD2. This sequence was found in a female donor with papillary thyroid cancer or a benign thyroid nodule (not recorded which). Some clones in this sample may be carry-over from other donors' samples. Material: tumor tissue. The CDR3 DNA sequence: TGTGCCAGCAGCCCCCAGGGCTCGGCTAGCGGCTACGAGCAGTACTTC. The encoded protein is CASSPQGSASGYEQYF. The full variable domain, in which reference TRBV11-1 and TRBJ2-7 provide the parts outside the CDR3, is EAEVAQSPRYKITEKSQAVAFWCDPISGHATLYWYRQILGQGPELLVQFQDESVVDDSQLPKDRFSAERLKGVDSTLKIQPAELGDSAMYLCASSPQGSASGYEQYFGPGTRLTVT.